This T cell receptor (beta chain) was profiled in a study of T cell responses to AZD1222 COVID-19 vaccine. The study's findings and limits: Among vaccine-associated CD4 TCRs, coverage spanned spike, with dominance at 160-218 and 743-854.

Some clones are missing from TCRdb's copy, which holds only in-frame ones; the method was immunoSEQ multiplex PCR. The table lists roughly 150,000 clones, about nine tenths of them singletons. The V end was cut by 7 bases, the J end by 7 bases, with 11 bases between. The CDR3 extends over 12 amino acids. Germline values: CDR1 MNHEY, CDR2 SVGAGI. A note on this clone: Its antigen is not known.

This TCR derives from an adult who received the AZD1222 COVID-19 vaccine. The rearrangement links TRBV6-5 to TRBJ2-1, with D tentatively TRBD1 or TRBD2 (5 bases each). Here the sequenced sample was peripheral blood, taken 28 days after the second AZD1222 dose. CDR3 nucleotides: TGTGCCAGCAATCAGGGAGAAAATGAGCAGTTCTTC. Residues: CASNQGENEQFF.